The 17 T cell receptor beta chains below come from one sample, sequenced in a study of blood T cells in healthy people across ages (dated by TCRdb to 2013 to 2016). Libraries were built with 5' RACE. For sequencing, an Illumina HiSeq 2500 was employed. A second PCR of roughly 6 to 12 cycles was run with a J-beta primer mix and a sample-barcoded 5' primer. TCRdb ran its own pipeline on the public reads, namely fastp trimming at Q25 and MiXCR clone calling, and kept in-frame beta chains. Under each unique CDR3 protein, matching rows form one entry showing the most common genes and DNA. In this sample the table shows 450,000 to 700,000 distinct CDR3 sequences, 27% of which occur a single time. The leading ten clones occupy about 18% of the sample. Sequenced: blood. Every receptor here comes from a woman aged 70-85 years in good health.

This clonotype was observed a handful of times. This chain connects TRBV6-1 to TRBJ1-1; D perhaps matches TRBD1 (6 bases). The CDR3 has 14 residues. V lost 7 bases and J lost 0, with 12 bases in between. Germline CDR1 and CDR2: MNHNS and SASEGT. DNA of the CDR3: TGTGCCAGCAAGACAGGACTCATGAACACTGAAGCTTTCTTT. Residues: CASKTGLMNTEAFF.

In this sample, this clonotype turned up a few times. This sequence joins TRBV6-5 and TRBJ2-1; D unresolved. CDR3 length: 13 residues. V was shortened by 3 bases and J by 5 bases, with 8 bases between the two germline ends. The germline CDR1 and CDR2 sequences are MNHEY and SVGAGI. CDR3 DNA sequence: TGTGCCAGCAGTTATACCCTGGACAATGAGCAGTTCTTC. Translating it yields CASSYTLDNEQFF.

The chain links TRBV19 to TRBJ1-1, with a tentative D call TRBD1 (5 bases). This CDR3 region has 16 residues. V lost 3 bases, J lost 0 bases, and 14 bases lay in between. Germline V gene data show CDR1 as LNHDA and CDR2 as SQIVND (reference sequence). Here the CDR3 reads CASSIRRTILNTEAFF. The DNA of the CDR3 is TGTGCCAGTAGTATCCGACGGACAATACTGAACACTGAAGCTTTCTTT.

This clonotype was counted between two and nine times. This chain links TRBV7-2 with TRBJ2-7; no definite D call. CDR1 SGHTA and CDR2 FQGNSA come from the germline V gene. V was trimmed by 2 bases and J by 2 bases, leaving 4 bases between them. The CDR3 loop spans 12 amino acids. The CDR3 DNA reads TGTGCCAGCAGCTTAATGCCCTACGAGCAGTACTTC. Translation gives CASSLMPYEQYF.

This clonotype was counted many times. This chain connects TRBV6-5 to TRBJ1-2; 7 bases map to TRBD1. The J segment lost 2 bases and the V segment lost 0 bases, leaving 0 bases of the junction unmatched. In germline, CDR1 is MNHEY, CDR2 SVGAGI. The CDR3 consists of 14 residues. The CDR3 region has the DNA TGTGCCAGCAGTTACTCGACAGGGAACTATGGCTACACCTTC. It is translated as CASSYSTGNYGYTF.

The rearrangement joins TRBV7-2 to TRBJ2-5, with 8 bases matching TRBD2. Near its end, the DNA agrees better with TRBJ2-1, so the J call may be wrong. CDR1 is SGHTA and CDR2 is FQGNSA in the germline V gene. The CDR3 runs 15 residues. Here the CDR3 reads CASSLIGGGRNEQFF. The CDR3 DNA sequence: TGTGCCAGCAGCTTAATCGGCGGGGGGCGTAATGAGCAGTTCTTC.

CDR3 sequence (DNA): TGCAGCGTTGGGGTGAGGGGCCCGAACTATGGCTACACCTTC. Encoded protein: CSVGVRGPNYGYTF. The chain uses TRBV29-1 and TRBJ1-2, with D possibly being TRBD1 (5 bases). With 4 bases removed from V and 2 bases from J, the gap between germline ends came to 14 bases. The CDR3 runs 14 residues. Per the germline V gene, CDR1 is SQVTM and CDR2 is ANQGSEA.

The V gene is TRBV7-2, the J gene TRBJ2-5; tentatively, D is TRBD2 (5 bases). The V end was cut by 5 bases, the J end by 7 bases, with 17 bases between. This CDR3 spans 14 amino acids. Germline CDR1 reads SGHTA; CDR2 reads FQGNSA. The CDR3 DNA reads TGTGCCAGCAGCCCCTCGGACTTTGAGATGACCCAGTACTTC. It specifies CASSPSDFEMTQYF.

In the case of this clonotype: The junction shows a germline mismatch at one end, possibly a read error. The gene calls are TRBV20-1 and TRBJ2-7; D not resolved. This CDR3 is 14 amino acids long. CDR1 and CDR2 (germline): DFQATT, SNEGSKA (reference sequence). CDR3 protein: CSARDRSSSYKQYF. The CDR3 nucleotides are TGCAGTGCTAGAGATCGTTCGAGCTCCTACAAGCAGTACTTC.

This clonotype was detected a few times. This chain joins TRBV20-1 and TRBJ1-2; the D gene is possibly TRBD1 (6 bases). The V gene lost 1 base and the J gene lost 9 bases, with 30 bases spanning the gap. The CDR3 covers 18 residues. CDR1 and CDR2 from the germline V gene are DFQATT and SNEGSKA (reference sequence). CDR3 region: CSARGPTAQGASSWSYTF. The CDR3 DNA sequence: TGCAGTGCTAGAGGCCCAACTGCACAGGGAGCGTCATCGTGGAGCTACACCTTC.

About this clonotype: Relative to the germline gene, one junction end is altered; a read error may explain this. The rearrangement uses TRBV4-3 and TRBJ2-3; D not resolved. This CDR3 spans 14 amino acids. Per germline, CDR1 LGHNA and CDR2 YSLEER. The CDR3 loop is CASSQDSSTDTQYF. The DNA for the CDR3 is TGTGCCAGCAGCCAAGATAGTAGCACAGATACGCAGTATTTT.

There are a few counts of this clonotype. The chain uses TRBV6-5 and TRBJ2-1, with TRBD2 identical over 12 bases. Germline-derived CDR1 and CDR2 are MNHEY and SVGAGI. CDR3 size: 14 residues. With V trimmed by 10 bases and J by 7 bases, 8 bases remained unmatched. The CDR3 here is CATGLAGPENEQFF. The CDR3 DNA follows: TGTGCCACAGGACTAGCGGGGCCTGAGAATGAGCAGTTCTTC.

The chain joins TRBV12-3 or TRBV12-4 to TRBJ2-5; D gene unclear. The CDR3 spans 16 residues. V was trimmed by 1 base and J by 5 bases, leaving 17 bases between them. DNA for the CDR3: TGTGCCAGCAGTTTAGTCTCCGGTGCCATGGGGGAGACCCAGTACTTC. Translation: CASSLVSGAMGETQYF.

This clonotype came up a few times. One junction end disagrees with the germline gene, perhaps due to a read error. The rearrangement uses TRBV29-1 and TRBJ2-1; possible D gene TRBD1, 6 bases. Germline V gene lookup returns CDR1 SQVTM and CDR2 ANQGSEA. This CDR3 spans 12 amino acids. CDR3 region: CSVRRGRNKQFF. The CDR3 coding sequence is TGCAGCGTTCGCAGGGGACGCAATAAGCAGTTCTTC.

The chain is built from TRBV11-2 and TRBJ2-5, with 8 bases fitting TRBD2. The DNA end is more similar to TRBJ2-7, so the J call may be wrong. This CDR3 is 17 amino acids long. Germline CDR1 reads SGHAT; CDR2 reads FQNNGV. CDR3 sequence reads: CASSLDREGRSSYEQYF. The CDR3 DNA reads TGTGCCAGCAGCTTAGATCGGGAGGGACGCTCTTCTTACGAGCAGTACTTC.

The chain has TRBV12-3 or TRBV12-4 and TRBJ1-2; 8 bases line up with TRBD1. With 6 bases clipped from V and 9 bases from J, the junction kept 6 bases outside the gene matches. This CDR3 is built from 12 residues. The chain's CDR3 is CASRPTGVRYTF. For the CDR3, the DNA is TGTGCCAGCAGGCCGACAGGGGTCCGCTACACCTTC.

Comments on this clonotype: Relative to the germline gene, one junction end is altered; a read error may explain this. This sequence joins TRBV7-2 and TRBJ1-6, with a weak D call TRBD1 (6 bases). Germline lookup yields CDR1 SGHTA and CDR2 FQGNSA. The CDR3 extends over 14 amino acids. CDR3 DNA sequence: TGTGCCAGCAGCTTTTGGACAGTCCATTCACCCCCCCACTTT. As protein: CASSFWTVHSPPHF.